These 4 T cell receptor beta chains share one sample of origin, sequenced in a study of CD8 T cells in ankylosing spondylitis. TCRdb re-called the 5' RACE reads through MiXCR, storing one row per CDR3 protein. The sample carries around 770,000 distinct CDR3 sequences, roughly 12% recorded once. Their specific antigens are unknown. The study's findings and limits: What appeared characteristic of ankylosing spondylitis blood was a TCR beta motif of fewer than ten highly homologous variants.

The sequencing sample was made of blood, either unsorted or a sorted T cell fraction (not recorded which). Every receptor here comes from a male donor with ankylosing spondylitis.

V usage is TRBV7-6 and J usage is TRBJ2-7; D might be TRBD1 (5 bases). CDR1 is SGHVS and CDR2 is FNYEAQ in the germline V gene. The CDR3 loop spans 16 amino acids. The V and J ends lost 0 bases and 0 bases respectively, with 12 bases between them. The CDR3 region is CASSLAAGFPSYEQYF. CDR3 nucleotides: TGTGCCAGCAGCTTAGCGGCAGGGTTCCCCTCCTACGAGCAGTACTTC.

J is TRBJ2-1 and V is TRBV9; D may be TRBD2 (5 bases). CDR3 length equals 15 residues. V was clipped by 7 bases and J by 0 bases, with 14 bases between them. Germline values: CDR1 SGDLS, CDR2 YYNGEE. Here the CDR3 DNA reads TGTGCCAGCGTACCAGCGGCCACCTCCTACAATGAGCAGTTCTTC. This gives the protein CASVPAATSYNEQFF. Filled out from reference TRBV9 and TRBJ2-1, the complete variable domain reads DSGVTQTPKHLITATGQRVTLRCSPRSGDLSVYWYQQSLDQGLQFLIQYYNGEERAKGNILERFSAQQFPDLHSELNLSSLELGDSALYFCASVPAATSYNEQFFGPGTRLTVL.

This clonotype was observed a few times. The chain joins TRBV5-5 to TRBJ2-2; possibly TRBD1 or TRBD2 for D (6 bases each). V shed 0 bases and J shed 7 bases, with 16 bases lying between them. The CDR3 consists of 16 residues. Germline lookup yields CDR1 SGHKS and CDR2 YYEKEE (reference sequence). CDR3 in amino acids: CASSLEGGGRYGELFF. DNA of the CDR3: TGTGCCAGCAGCTTGGAAGGAGGGGGGAGGTACGGGGAGCTGTTTTTT.

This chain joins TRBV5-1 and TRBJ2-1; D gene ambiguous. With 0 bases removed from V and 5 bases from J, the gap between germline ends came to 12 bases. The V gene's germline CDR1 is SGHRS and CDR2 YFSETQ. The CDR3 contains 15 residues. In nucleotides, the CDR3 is TGCGCCAGCAGCTTGGAGTGGTTGTTCAACAATGAGCAGTTCTTC. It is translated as CASSLEWLFNNEQFF.